This T cell receptor (beta chain) stems from a study of CD8 T cells in ankylosing spondylitis. There are many counts of this clonotype. The CDR3 is made up of 14 amino acids. Germline assignment: CDR1 DFQATT and CDR2 SNEGSKA (reference sequence). Between the trimmed V and J ends, which lost 3 bases and 6 bases, there was a span of 18 bases. TCRdb independently ran MiXCR on the 5' RACE reads; one entry per CDR3 protein. The sample records roughly 140,000 distinct CDR3 sequences, 40% to 50% being singletons. V usage is TRBV20-1 and J usage is TRBJ2-7, with a possible D match to TRBD1 (6 bases). Material: synovial fluid, either unsorted or a sorted T cell fraction (not recorded which). This clonotype was sampled from a male donor with ankylosing spondylitis. CDR3 nucleotide sequence: TGCAGTGCTAGGTCCAGGGGTCGCCTTGGCGAGCAGTACTTC. Amino acids: CSARSRGRLGEQYF.